Described below is a single T cell receptor (beta chain) sequence and its context. Its antigen is unidentified. The sample contains more than one DNA sequence encoding this CDR3. Some 28,000 T cell genomes (around 200 ng DNA) went into each sorted-subset replicate. Profiling relied on immunoSEQ multiplex PCR, and the TCRdb table lists in-frame clones only, not all of them. The sample has some 2.4 million clones, more than 85% seen once. V lost 6 bases and J 4 bases, leaving 12 bases between the germline ends. CDR3 length: 13 residues. CDR1 and CDR2 from the germline V gene are MDHEN and SYDVKM. The sample is drawn from a study of shared clonotypes between healthy human individuals. Overall study findings and caveats: Non-shared clonotypes had lower generation probabilities than clonotypes shared by all four sorted-subset donors. Generally, naive subsets (rather than memory subsets) showed larger estimated richness.

The rearrangement uses TRBV28 and TRBJ1-1, with D possibly TRBD1 on 5 matching bases. The sequenced sample was naive CD4+ T cells from PBMCs. Subset described: CD45RA+ positively selected. This clonotype was sampled from a man younger than 30 in good health. Some clones in this sample may be carry-over from other donors' samples. Here the CDR3 reads CASRLGGGTEAFF. The CDR3 DNA follows: TGTGCCAGCAGGTTGGGGGGAGGCACTGAAGCTTTCTTT.